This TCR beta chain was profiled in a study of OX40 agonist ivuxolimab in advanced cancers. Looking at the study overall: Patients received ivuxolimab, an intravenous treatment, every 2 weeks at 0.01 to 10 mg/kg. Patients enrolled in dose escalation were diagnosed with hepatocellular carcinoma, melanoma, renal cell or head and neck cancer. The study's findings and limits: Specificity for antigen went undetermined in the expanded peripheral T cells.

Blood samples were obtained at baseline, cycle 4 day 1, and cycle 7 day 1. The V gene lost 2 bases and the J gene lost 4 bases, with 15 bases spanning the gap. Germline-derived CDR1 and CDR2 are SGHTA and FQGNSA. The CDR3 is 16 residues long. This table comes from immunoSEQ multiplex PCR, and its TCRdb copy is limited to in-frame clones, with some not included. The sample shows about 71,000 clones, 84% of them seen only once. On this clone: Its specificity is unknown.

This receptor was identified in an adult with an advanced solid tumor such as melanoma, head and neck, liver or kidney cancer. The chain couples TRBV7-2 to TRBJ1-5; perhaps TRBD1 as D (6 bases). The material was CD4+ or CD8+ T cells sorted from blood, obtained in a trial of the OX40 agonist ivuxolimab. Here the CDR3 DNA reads TGTGCCAGCAGCTTATATGGGCACAGGGCTAATCAGCCCCAGCATTTT. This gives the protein CASSLYGHRANQPQHF.